These T cell receptor beta chains were read from a single sample in a study of T cells after yellow fever vaccination. TCRdb fed the 5' RACE reads into MiXCR, producing one record per CDR3 protein. The data show 500,000 to 650,000 distinct CDR3 sequences, with roughly an eighth seen just once and around 14% held by the top ten. Sequencing used PBMCs, obtained on the day of the yellow fever booster vaccination. The receptors come from a young man who received the YFV17D yellow fever vaccine. CDR3s include the opening cysteine and the closing phenylalanine or tryptophan. The order of the fields is V gene, clone size, J gene, CDR3 length, D gene, CDR3 protein, CDR3 DNA. The D gene is left open where the match is weak. Only some rows state a clone size, as once, few, many or a class for expanded clones.

>TRBV6-5|few|TRBJ1-1|13|-
CASSYRDSTEAFF
TGTGCCAGCAGTTACCGAGACAGCACTGAAGCTTTCTTT
>TRBV6-5|few|TRBJ2-7|14|-
CASSYSTYPDEQYF
TGTGCCAGCAGTTACTCAACTTATCCAGACGAGCAGTACTTC
>TRBV6-5|few|TRBJ2-3|14|-
CASSYSGETDTQYF
TGTGCCAGCAGTTACTCGGGAGAAACAGATACGCAGTATTTT
>TRBV20-1|few|TRBJ2-3|16|TRBD1
CSATTSGTGGTDTQYF
TGCAGTGCTACGACCTCCGGGACAGGGGGCACAGATACGCAGTATTTT
>TRBV27|few|TRBJ2-7|14|-
CASSSGAHPYEQYF
TGTGCCAGCAGTTCAGGTGCTCATCCGTACGAGCAGTACTTC
>TRBV6-5|-|TRBJ2-2|13|-
CASSYSESGELFF
TGTGCCAGCAGTTACTCGGAGAGCGGGGAGCTGTTTTTT
>TRBV20-1|-|TRBJ2-1|15|-
CSAMTGYSEVPEQFF
TGCAGTGCTATGACGGGGTATTCCGAGGTCCCTGAGCAGTTCTTC
>TRBV24-1|-|TRBJ2-5|14|-
CATSSSRGGETQYF
TGTGCCACCAGTTCCTCCAGGGGAGGGGAGACCCAGTACTTC
>TRBV27|few|TRBJ1-5|14|-
CASKFLGGNQPQHF
TGTGCCAGCAAATTTTTGGGAGGCAATCAGCCCCAGCATTTT
>TRBV20-1|few|TRBJ2-3|12|-
CSASRDTYTQYF
TGCAGTGCTAGTAGGGACACCTATACGCAGTATTTT
>TRBV27|-|TRBJ2-1|14|TRBD2
CASSIAGAGTRKFF
TGTGCCAGCAGTATCGCGGGTGCGGGGACTAGGAAGTTCTTC
>TRBV4-3|many|TRBJ2-3|15|-
CASSQDLTSTDTQYF
TGCGCCAGCAGCCAAGATCTAACTAGCACAGATACGCAGTATTTT
>TRBV20-1|-|TRBJ2-4|17|-
CCAEKGASGALGDIQYF
TGCTGTGCTGAAAAAGGTGCCAGCGGAGCCCTCGGGGACATTCAGTACTTC
>TRBV5-1|-|TRBJ1-2|13|TRBD1
CASSQAQGAGYTF
TGCGCCAGCAGCCAGGCCCAGGGGGCTGGCTACACCTTC
>TRBV19|-|TRBJ1-2|13|-
CASSVGRDYGYTF
TGTGCCAGTAGTGTCGGCAGGGATTATGGCTACACCTTC
>TRBV12-3/TRBV12-4|many|TRBJ2-7|12|-
CASRPDSYEQYF
TGTGCCAGCAGGCCCGACAGCTACGAGCAGTACTTC
>TRBV6-2/TRBV6-3|-|TRBJ2-7|17|TRBD2
CASSPGTSGSYTYEQYF
TGTGCCAGCAGTCCCGGGACTAGCGGGAGTTACACCTACGAGCAGTACTTC
>TRBV5-6|-|TRBJ2-1|15|-
CASSFPGPVRGEQFF
TGTGCCAGCAGCTTTCCGGGCCCAGTTCGGGGTGAGCAGTTCTTC
>TRBV6-5|-|TRBJ2-2|16|-
CASSYSGTLNTGELFF
TGTGCCAGCAGTTACTCTGGGACTTTGAACACCGGGGAGCTGTTTTTT
>TRBV7-2|-|TRBJ1-2|16|TRBD1
CASSLIAGGADYGYTF
TGTGCCAGCAGCTTAATTGCAGGGGGCGCGGACTATGGCTACACCTTC
>TRBV6-5|-|TRBJ2-7|14|-
CASSYYRQGGEQYF
TGTGCCAGCAGTTACTATCGGCAGGGAGGCGAGCAGTACTTC
>TRBV5-1|many|TRBJ2-1|15|TRBD2
CASSLGTSRYNEQFF
TGCGCCAGCAGCTTGGGGACTAGCCGTTACAATGAGCAGTTCTTC
>TRBV9|few|TRBJ2-6|19|TRBD2
CASSVDSGRTYSGANVLTF
TGTGCCAGCAGCGTAGACAGCGGGAGGACGTACTCTGGGGCCAACGTCCTGACTTTC
>TRBV11-2|few|TRBJ2-2|15|-
CASSLVFGGPGELFF
TGTGCCAGCAGCTTAGTATTTGGGGGCCCCGGGGAGCTGTTTTTT
>TRBV20-1|many|TRBJ1-4|11|-
CSVPAGEKLFF
TGCAGTGTTCCCGCGGGGGAAAAACTGTTTTTT
>TRBV18|-|TRBJ2-1|16|TRBD2
CASSPYLAGYGDEQFF
TGTGCCAGCTCACCATATCTAGCGGGATATGGAGATGAGCAGTTCTTC
>TRBV6-2/TRBV6-3|few|TRBJ1-1|13|-
CASRLAGALEAFF
TGTGCCAGCAGATTAGCGGGGGCACTGGAAGCTTTCTTT
>TRBV5-1|few|TRBJ2-5|20|TRBD2
CASSLGLPGLAGGFQETQYF
TGCGCCAGCAGCTTGGGGTTACCCGGACTAGCGGGAGGGTTTCAGGAGACCCAGTACTTC
>TRBV2|few|TRBJ2-2|16|-
CASNGGVGWDTGELFF
TGTGCCAGCAATGGGGGTGTTGGCTGGGACACCGGGGAGCTGTTTTTT
>TRBV5-1|-|TRBJ2-5|15|TRBD2
CASSTLAGVRETQYF
TGCGCCAGCAGCACCCTAGCGGGAGTGAGAGAGACCCAGTACTTC
>TRBV11-2|few|TRBJ2-1|15|-
CASSPPGAEFFEQFF
TGTGCCAGCAGCCCCCCCGGGGCAGAGTTCTTTGAGCAGTTCTTC
>TRBV6-5|many|TRBJ2-2|19|-
CASSYPTTGRGANTGELFF
TGTGCCAGCAGTTACCCGACAACTGGACGGGGGGCCAACACCGGGGAGCTGTTTTTT
>TRBV7-2|few|TRBJ2-4|17|TRBD2
CASSPIAGELAKNIQYF
TGTGCCAGCAGCCCAATAGCGGGAGAACTAGCCAAAAACATTCAGTACTTC
>TRBV12-3/TRBV12-4|-|TRBJ1-1|14|-
CASSLRTRTVGAFF
TGTGCCAGCAGTTTACGGACAAGGACGGTTGGAGCTTTCTTT
>TRBV5-1|many|TRBJ1-1|14|-
CASSSGQLNTEAFF
TGCGCCAGCAGCTCCGGACAGTTGAACACTGAAGCTTTCTTT
>TRBV29-1|-|TRBJ1-1|13|-
CSVSHRVRSEAFF
TGCAGCGTGTCCCACAGGGTTAGGTCTGAAGCTTTCTTT
>TRBV5-1|few|TRBJ2-1|18|TRBD2
CASSPGTSGRESYNEQFF
TGCGCCAGCAGCCCCGGGACTAGCGGGAGGGAATCCTACAATGAGCAGTTCTTC
>TRBV20-1|-|TRBJ2-1|13|TRBD2
CSASPPRENEQFF
TGCAGTGCTAGTCCCCCGCGGGAGAATGAGCAGTTCTTC
>TRBV7-9|few|TRBJ1-2|15|TRBD1
CASSEGRGLSYGYTF
TGTGCCAGCAGCGAGGGCAGGGGGCTAAGCTATGGCTACACCTTC
>TRBV20-1|-|TRBJ2-7|11|TRBD1
CSAGTGYEQYF
TGCAGTGCTGGGACAGGGTACGAGCAGTACTTC
>TRBV20-1|many|TRBJ2-5|15|TRBD2
CSARDQAGVAETQYF
TGCAGTGCTAGAGATCAGGCGGGAGTGGCTGAGACCCAGTACTTC
>TRBV27|few|TRBJ2-7|14|-
CASRPTTTSYEQYF
TGTGCCAGCCGACCGACTACCACCTCCTACGAGCAGTACTTC
>TRBV7-2|-|TRBJ1-4|14|TRBD1
CASSSGQRSEKLFF
TGTGCCAGCAGCTCGGGACAGAGGAGCGAAAAACTGTTTTTT
>TRBV6-8|-|TRBJ1-1|12|-
CASSYSRDKAFF
TGTGCCAGCAGTTACTCACGGGACAAAGCTTTCTTT
>TRBV24-1|-|TRBJ2-3|18|-
CATSDSRAPVWSADTQYF
TGTGCCACCAGTGATTCTCGGGCTCCAGTATGGTCTGCAGATACGCAGTATTTT
>TRBV20-1|few|TRBJ2-7|13|-
CSARTFGRGEQYF
TGCAGTGCTCGGACGTTTGGGAGAGGCGAGCAGTACTTC
>TRBV4-3|-|TRBJ2-7|15|-
CASSQETRGHYEQYF
TGCGCCAGCAGCCAAGAGACTCGTGGACATTACGAGCAGTACTTC
>TRBV5-6|-|TRBJ2-7|15|TRBD2
CASSSLTSDSYEQYF
TGTGCCAGCAGCTCCCTGACTAGCGACTCCTACGAGCAGTACTTC
>TRBV7-2|few|TRBJ2-5|14|-
CASSLGLYQETQYF
TGTGCCAGCAGCTTAGGACTTTACCAAGAGACCCAGTACTTC